These 14 T cell receptor beta chains were all obtained from the same sample, sequenced in a study of T cell responses to AZD1222 COVID-19 vaccine. Only in-frame clones appear in the TCRdb table, and some are missing; sequencing was by immunoSEQ multiplex PCR. The sample records about 120,000 clones, 75% to 90% being singletons. The sequencing used peripheral blood, collected on day 0 of AZD1222 vaccination. The receptors come from an adult in good health.

The chain carries TRBV7-2 and TRBJ1-2; 7 bases align to TRBD1. CDR1 and CDR2 (germline): SGHTA, FQGNSA. The V segment lost 4 bases and the J segment 6 bases; nucleotides outside the gene matches: 14. The CDR3 loop spans 16 amino acids. CDR3 in DNA: TGTGCCAGCAGCTCCCTTGACAGGGCGGGGACCCATGGCTACACCTTC. It specifies CASSSLDRAGTHGYTF.

The genes are TRBV7-9 and TRBJ2-7; no clear D gene. Trimming took 0 bases from V and 0 from J, leaving 3 bases between them. Germline-derived CDR1 and CDR2 are SEHNR and FQNEAQ (reference sequence). The CDR3 length is 13 residues. CDR3 residues: CASSLADSYEQYF. CDR3 DNA: TGTGCCAGCAGCTTAGCGGACTCCTACGAGCAGTACTTC.

This clone appeared a few times. The genes are TRBV9 and TRBJ2-7; D call uncertain. The CDR3 is made up of 15 amino acids. The germline V gene encodes CDR1 SGDLS and CDR2 YYNGEE. Trimming took 0 bases from V and 3 from J, leaving 13 bases between them. The CDR3 sequence is CASSVDEGRDYEQYF. The CDR3 bases are TGTGCCAGCAGCGTAGATGAAGGGCGCGACTACGAGCAGTACTTC.

V is TRBV27 and J is TRBJ2-3, with 10 bases aligning to TRBD2. V dropped 3 bases and J dropped 1; count of bases not matched to a gene: 7. From germline, CDR1 is MNHEY and CDR2 SMNVEV (reference sequence). This CDR3 comprises 17 residues. The CDR3 is CASSFASGGMGTDTQYF. CDR3 DNA sequence: TGTGCCAGCAGTTTTGCTAGCGGGGGTATGGGCACAGATACGCAGTATTTT.

The rearrangement links TRBV19 to TRBJ2-5, with 9 nucleotides matching TRBD1. Losses at the gene ends were 10 bases for V and 5 bases for J; bases not matched to a gene: 11. The germline V gene encodes CDR1 LNHDA and CDR2 SQIVND (reference sequence). This CDR3 has 14 amino acids. CDR3 loop: CATASTGGAETQYF. The CDR3, as DNA: TGTGCCACCGCTTCAACAGGGGGCGCGGAGACCCAGTACTTC. Full variable domain (outside the CDR3, taken from reference TRBV19 and TRBJ2-5): DGGITQSPKYLFRKEGQNVTLSCEQNLNHDAMYWYRQDPGQGLRLIYYSQIVNDFQKGDIAEGYSVSREKKESFPLTVTSAQKNPTAFYLCATASTGGAETQYFGPGTRLLVL.

This clone was recorded only once. The rearrangement uses TRBV11-2 and TRBJ1-1; D may be TRBD1 (5 bases). Germline V gene sequence: CDR1 SGHAT, CDR2 FQNNGV. V was cut by 3 bases and J by 4 bases, with 6 bases left in between. There are 12 residues in the CDR3. CDR3 DNA sequence: TGTGCCAGCAGCTTGAGGGGCACTGAAGCTTTCTTT. Translated: CASSLRGTEAFF.

This clone came up a few times. The chain couples TRBV7-2 to TRBJ2-2; 8 bases agree with TRBD1. Unmatched junction bases numbered 1, after V lost 1 base and J lost 0 bases. This CDR3 region has 16 residues. Germline loops: CDR1 SGHTA, CDR2 FQGNSA. This CDR3 is CASSLETGANTGELFF. DNA of the CDR3: TGTGCCAGCAGCTTAGAGACAGGGGCGAACACCGGGGAGCTGTTTTTT.

This chain links TRBV14 with TRBJ1-1; D remains unclear. CDR1 and CDR2 from the germline V gene are SGHDN and FVKESK. Trimming took off 4 bases at V and 1 base at J, with 13 bases between the two ends. This CDR3 has 15 amino acids. The CDR3 spells CASSRNRAANTEAFF. The DNA of the CDR3 is TGTGCCAGCAGCCGTAATCGGGCCGCGAACACTGAAGCTTTCTTT.

The table lists this clone with a few counts. This CDR3 reads CASSVRYEQYF. CDR3 nucleotide sequence: TGTGCCAGCAGCGTAAGGTACGAGCAGTACTTC. The chain has TRBV21-1 and TRBJ2-7. TRBV21-1 is deemed a pseudogene. The CDR3 contains 11 residues.

The V gene is TRBV7-9, the J gene TRBJ1-3; 8 positions agree with TRBD1. CDR1 is SEHNR, CDR2 FQNEAQ, per germline (reference sequence). The CDR3 runs to 15 residues. Trimming removed 6 bases from V and 4 bases from J; junction bases left unmatched: 8. CDR3 in DNA: TGTGCCAGCAGGAGGACAGGGATCGAGGGAAACACCATATATTTT. This sequence encodes CASRRTGIEGNTIYF. The full variable domain, its missing parts supplied by reference TRBV7-9 and TRBJ1-3, is DTGVSQNPRHKITKRGQNVTFRCDPISEHNRLYWYRQTLGQGPEFLTYFQNEAQLEKSRLLSDRFSAERPKGSFSTLEIQRTEQGDSAMYLCASRRTGIEGNTIYFGEGSWLTVV.

This sequence joins TRBV27 and TRBJ1-1; D perhaps matches TRBD1 (5 bases). The CDR3 is 16 amino acids. Trimming cost V 5 bases and J 3 bases, with 19 bases left between them. The V gene's germline CDR1 is MNHEY and CDR2 SMNVEV (reference sequence). The CDR3 nucleotides are TGTGCCAGCAGTCGTCCTACAGGAAACGGGGACACTGAAGCTTTCTTT. Translation: CASSRPTGNGDTEAFF.

The rearrangement links TRBV5-4 to TRBJ1-2; 8 bases line up with TRBD1. After removal of 4 bases from V and 3 bases from J, the junction contained 11 bases not matched to a gene. The germline CDR1 and CDR2 sequences are SGHNT and YYREEE (reference sequence). The CDR3 contains 16 residues. CDR3 DNA: TGTGCCAGCAGCCATACAATGGGACAGGCCTACTATGGCTACACCTTC. It codes for CASSHTMGQAYYGYTF. Filled out from reference TRBV5-4 and TRBJ1-2, the complete variable domain reads ETGVTQSPTHLIKTRGQQVTLRCSSQSGHNTVSWYQQALGQGPQFIFQYYREEENGRGNFPPRFSGLQFPNYSSELNVNALELDDSALYLCASSHTMGQAYYGYTFGSGTRLTVV.

The J gene is TRBJ2-7, the V gene TRBV6-6, with D hard to call. Germline lookup yields CDR1 MNHNY and CDR2 SVGAGI (reference sequence). Trimming took off 5 bases at V and 3 bases at J, with 2 bases between the two ends. The CDR3 runs 10 residues. In DNA, the CDR3 is TGTGCCAGCAGTAACTACGAGCAGTACTTC. It codes for CASSNYEQYF.

The V call is TRBV7-3, the J call TRBJ2-1; D is unclear. Germline CDR1 SGHTA, CDR2 FQGTGA. This CDR3 region has 15 residues. Trimming removed 5 bases at V and 0 bases at J, with 11 bases between. The CDR3 region is CASSRERSSYNEQFF. The CDR3 coding sequence is TGTGCCAGCAGCCGCGAGCGAAGCTCCTACAATGAGCAGTTCTTC.